The clone carrying this T cell receptor (beta chain) was counted at least ten times. The antigen remains undetermined. The sample comes from a study of T cell repertoires in cytomegalovirus infection. Across the study: CMV infection together with matching HLA type was indicated by public TCR beta signatures.

A single record per CDR3 protein comes from TCRdb applying MiXCR to the reads. The sample has about 530,000 distinct CDR3 sequences; around a quarter are singletons. Findings of the study overall: Ex vivo responses were dominated by HLA-C-restricted CMV-specific TCR beta clonotypes. Identification of carriers of CMV plus the relevant HLA was achieved through cumulative public TCR beta family frequency.

The V end lost 3 bases, the J end lost 4 bases, and 7 bases lay between the germline ends. This CDR3 spans 12 amino acids. This chain uses TRBV12-3 or TRBV12-4 with TRBJ2-7; no clear D gene. Sequenced sample: PBMCs. This clonotype originated in a human donor in good health (CMV status not recorded). Some clones in this sample may be carry-over from other donors' samples. The CDR3 coding sequence is TGTGCCAGCAGTTTCTCAGAATACGAGCAGTACGTC. This sequence encodes CASSFSEYEQYV.